Below, 25 T cell receptor beta chains from the same sample are listed, as sequenced in a study of blood T cell repertoires in COVID-19 (dated by TCRdb to about 2020). Libraries were made using the immunoSEQ multiplex PCR assay. Not all clones reach the TCRdb copy of this immuneACCESS table, which keeps in-frame sequences only. Checked studies attribute under half of the gap to unresolved V genes and leave the rest unexplained. The sample has under 60,000 clones on record, approximately 80% of them singletons. The ten largest clones represent less than 20% of the sample. Sequenced sample: peripheral blood. These receptors came from a human donor with active or convalescent COVID-19. The donor label of this sample is uncertain.

This rearrangement joins TRBV5-1 to TRBJ2-7, with TRBD2 identical over 7 bases. Germline V gene lookup returns CDR1 SGHRS and CDR2 YFSETQ. The CDR3 totals 14 residues. V lost 0 bases to trimming and J lost 3 bases; unmatched junction nucleotides: 3. CDR3 nucleotide sequence: TGCGCCAGCAGCTTGGCGACTAGCTTCTACGAGCAGTACTTC. Encoded protein: CASSLATSFYEQYF.

This chain links TRBV28 with TRBJ2-1; 8 bases map to TRBD2. Per germline, CDR1 MDHEN and CDR2 SYDVKM. V lost 8 bases and J lost 7; bases outside the gene matches: 13. The CDR3 is made up of 15 amino acids. The CDR3 DNA is TGTGCCAGCTCCCCCCGGCGGGAGGTTAGTAATGAGCAGTTCTTC. As protein: CASSPRREVSNEQFF.

The chain couples TRBV9 to TRBJ1-2, with 7 bases that match TRBD1. Germline loops: CDR1 SGDLS, CDR2 YYNGEE. The CDR3 extends over 16 amino acids. Unmatched junction bases numbered 14, after V lost 0 bases and J lost 9 bases. The CDR3: CASSVEGAGQFSRYTF. The CDR3 coding sequence is TGTGCCAGCAGCGTAGAAGGGGCGGGACAGTTTAGTCGCTACACCTTC.

V usage is TRBV5-5 and J usage is TRBJ1-1; D remains unclear. Between the trimmed V and J ends, which lost 6 bases and 1 base, there was a span of 4 bases. The CDR3 has 11 residues. CDR1 is SGHKS, CDR2 YYEKEE, per germline (reference sequence). Written as DNA, the CDR3 is TGTGCCAGCACAGGGAACACTGAAGCTTTCTTT. Protein product: CASTGNTEAFF.

This clone was found once. The chain links TRBV30 to TRBJ1-3; D is uncertain. In germline, CDR1 is GTSNPN, CDR2 SVGIG (reference sequence). CDR3 length equals 12 residues. Trimming stripped 3 bases from V and 0 bases from J, with 3 bases between. CDR3 sequence reads: CAWSYSGNTIYF. The DNA of the CDR3 is TGTGCCTGGAGCTACTCTGGAAACACCATATATTTT.

J is TRBJ2-3 and V is TRBV6-1, with D perhaps matching TRBD2 (5 bases). V lost 1 base, J lost 5 bases, and 7 bases lay in between. CDR3 length: 13 amino acids. Germline V gene data show CDR1 as MNHNS and CDR2 as SASEGT. The CDR3 sequence is CASSEVGVDTQYF. In DNA, the CDR3 is TGTGCCAGCAGTGAAGTCGGGGTAGATACGCAGTATTTT.

This chain joins TRBV3-1 (or the pseudogene TRBV3-2) and TRBJ2-2, with TRBD2 identical over 8 bases. J gave up 5 bases and V 3 bases, and 11 bases lay outside the gene matches. Germline V CDR1 and CDR2: LGHDT, YNNKEL (reference sequence). The CDR3 contains 17 residues. As DNA, the CDR3 is TGTGCCAGCAGCCAGCCCAGAGTTAGCGGGAATACCGGGGAGCTGTTTTTT. This codes for CASSQPRVSGNTGELFF.

For the CDR3, the DNA is TGTGCCAGCAGCTTTAGCGGGAGGGCCAAGGGTGAGCAGTTCTTC. This translates into CASSFSGRAKGEQFF. V usage is TRBV7-8 and J usage is TRBJ2-1, with 11 bases that match TRBD2. Germline V gene sequence: CDR1 SGHVS, CDR2 FQNEAQ. This CDR3 has 15 amino acids. J gave up 9 bases and V 3 bases, and 7 bases lay outside the gene matches.

The chain couples TRBV10-1 to TRBJ2-7, with 7 bases that match TRBD1. CDR3 length: 12 amino acids. V was clipped by 5 bases and J by 7 bases; unmatched bases: 5. CDR1 and CDR2 from the germline V gene are WNHNN and SYGVQD (reference sequence). The CDR3 loop is CASSLTGMEQYF. The DNA for the CDR3 is TGCGCCAGCAGTTTGACAGGGATGGAGCAGTACTTC.

The chain has TRBV5-5 and TRBJ1-1, with TRBD1 as a possible D gene (5 bases). Germline V CDR1 and CDR2: SGHKS, YYEKEE (reference sequence). CDR3 length: 18 residues. Trimming removed 1 base at V and 3 bases at J, with 22 bases between. CDR3 region: CASSLTLGSRGRDTEAFF. CDR3 coding DNA: TGTGCCAGCAGCTTGACACTCGGGAGTCGGGGGAGGGACACTGAAGCTTTCTTT.

The chain recombines TRBV19 with TRBJ1-4; D gene ambiguous. This CDR3 has 15 residues. Looked up from germline, CDR1 is LNHDA and CDR2 is SQIVND (reference sequence). V was cut by 5 bases and J by 3 bases, with 13 bases left in between. The CDR3 DNA reads as TGTGCCAGTAGTGAAACGGACTTGTCTAATGAAAAACTGTTTTTT. Translation gives CASSETDLSNEKLFF.

The gene calls are TRBV27 and TRBJ2-7; maybe TRBD2 (5 bases). V dropped 5 bases and J dropped 7 bases, with 18 bases sitting between them. The length of the CDR3 is 14 residues. Per germline, CDR1 MNHEY and CDR2 SMNVEV (reference sequence). The CDR3 DNA follows: TGTGCCAGCAGTCTAGCTGCAGGTAGTTGGGAGCAGTACTTC. This encodes CASSLAAGSWEQYF.

The chain joins TRBV28 to TRBJ2-7; 12 nucleotides align to TRBD2. The CDR3 contains 15 residues. With V trimmed by 6 bases and J by 0 bases, 3 bases remained unmatched. The germline CDR1 and CDR2 sequences are MDHEN and SYDVKM. The CDR3 sequence: CASSLTSGSSYEQYF. The CDR3 DNA reads TGTGCCAGCAGCTTGACTAGCGGGAGCTCCTACGAGCAGTACTTC.

The CDR3 is CASSWDRAYEQYF. The CDR3 DNA reads as TGTGCCAGCAGCTGGGACAGGGCCTACGAGCAGTACTTC. This chain joins TRBV5-4 and TRBJ2-7, with 9 positions matching TRBD1. CDR1 is SGHNT and CDR2 is YYREEE in the germline V gene (reference sequence). The CDR3 contains 13 residues. V shed 3 bases, J shed 2 bases, and the junction held 0 bases outside the gene matches.

The rearrangement links TRBV30 to TRBJ1-4; 7 nucleotides agree with TRBD1. The germline gives CDR1 GTSNPN, CDR2 SVGIG (reference sequence). Germline trimming cut 1 base from V and 8 bases from J; bases unmatched to any gene: 4. The CDR3 sequence is 13 residues long. CDR3 sequence: CAWSGQGREKLFF. For the CDR3, the DNA is TGTGCCTGGAGTGGACAGGGTCGCGAAAAACTGTTTTTT.

CDR3 loop: CASREGLAVGELFF. The CDR3 DNA reads TGTGCCAGCAGAGAGGGACTAGCGGTCGGGGAGCTGTTTTTT. The V call is TRBV9, the J call TRBJ2-2; the match to TRBD2 covers 11 bases. The germline V gene has CDR1 SGDLS and CDR2 YYNGEE. V lost 5 bases to trimming and J lost 7 bases; unmatched junction nucleotides: 4. The CDR3 extends over 14 amino acids.

The rearrangement joins TRBV11-2 to TRBJ2-1, with 7 nucleotides matching TRBD2. Germline CDR1 is SGHAT and CDR2 is FQNNGV. Trimming cost V 1 base and J 3 bases; bases outside gene matches: 3. CDR3 length equals 15 residues. Here the CDR3 DNA reads TGTGCCAGCAGCTTAGCAGCGGGAAACTACAATGAGCAGTTCTTC. This translates into CASSLAAGNYNEQFF.

This sequence joins TRBV7-6 and TRBJ2-7; a possible D gene is TRBD2 (6 bases). The length of the CDR3 is 13 residues. The V and J ends lost 5 bases and 3 bases respectively, with 11 bases between them. Per germline, CDR1 SGHVS and CDR2 FNYEAQ. CDR3 DNA: TGTGCCAGCAGCCCAGGAGGGGACTACGAGCAGTACTTC. This translates into CASSPGGDYEQYF.

CDR3 region: CASSPTRGSGRATDTQYF. In DNA, the CDR3 is TGTGCCAGCAGCCCGACCCGGGGTAGCGGGAGGGCTACAGATACGCAGTATTTT. The chain has TRBV11-2 and TRBJ2-3, with 11 nucleotides matching TRBD2. The germline V gene has CDR1 SGHAT and CDR2 FQNNGV. The junction had 13 bases not matched to a gene; V was cut back by 5 bases and J by 3 bases. This CDR3 contains 18 residues.

This clone was found a few times. The chain recombines TRBV5-1 with TRBJ2-1; TRBD1 agrees at 7 bases. The germline gives CDR1 SGHRS, CDR2 YFSETQ. V lost 0 bases, J lost 8 bases, and 5 bases stayed unmatched. The CDR3 is made up of 14 amino acids. CDR3 sequence: CASSLVQGRDEQFF. CDR3 in DNA: TGCGCCAGCAGCTTGGTACAGGGGCGGGATGAGCAGTTCTTC.

V usage is TRBV11-2 and J usage is TRBJ1-1, with a possible D match to TRBD1 (6 bases). Germline CDR1 and CDR2: SGHAT and FQNNGV. Trimming stripped 6 bases from V and 1 base from J, with 9 bases between. CDR3 length equals 13 residues. CDR3 nucleotides: TGTGCCAGCAGGATACAGGGGAACACTGAAGCTTTCTTT. This gives the protein CASRIQGNTEAFF.

The sample holds one count of this clone. This chain uses TRBV5-5 with TRBJ2-7; D possibly corresponds to TRBD2 (5 bases). The germline V gene encodes CDR1 SGHKS and CDR2 YYEKEE (reference sequence). The CDR3 totals 15 residues. The V gene lost 5 bases and the J gene lost 0 bases, with 15 bases spanning the gap. Written as DNA, the CDR3 is TGTGCCAGCAGACCCACCGTGCTAGCCTCCTACGAGCAGTACTTC. This sequence encodes CASRPTVLASYEQYF.

This chain connects TRBV28 to TRBJ2-1; 9 bases fit TRBD1. The germline CDR1 and CDR2 sequences are MDHEN and SYDVKM. The J segment lost 7 bases and the V segment lost 10 bases, leaving 11 bases of the junction unmatched. The CDR3 has 14 amino acids. The CDR3 nucleotides are TGTGCCACCCTCCGACAGGGGGTGGCAAATGAGCAGTTCTTC. Translation gives CATLRQGVANEQFF. Full variable domain (rest looked up from reference TRBV28 and TRBJ2-1): DVKVTQSSRYLVKRTGEKVFLECVQDMDHENMFWYRQDPGLGLRLIYFSYDVKMKEKGDIPEGYSVSREKKERFSLILESASTNQTSMYLCATLRQGVANEQFFGPGTRLTVL.

The chain recombines TRBV14 with TRBJ2-5, with TRBD1 as a possible D gene (5 bases). The CDR3 is 16 residues long. CDR1 is SGHDN and CDR2 is FVKESK in the germline V gene. The V end lost 0 bases, the J end lost 2 bases, and 13 bases lay between the germline ends. The CDR3: CASSQDRARVQETQYF. In DNA, the CDR3 is TGTGCCAGCAGCCAAGATCGGGCCAGGGTACAAGAGACCCAGTACTTC.

The J gene is TRBJ2-3, the V gene TRBV6-6; D ambiguous. The CDR3 is 11 amino acids. Germline CDR1 reads MNHNY; CDR2 reads SVGAGI (reference sequence). Trimming took off 6 bases at V and 10 bases at J, with 11 bases between the two ends. The CDR3 region is CASSLELAQYF. The DNA for the CDR3 is TGTGCCAGCAGCCTCGAGCTTGCGCAGTATTTT.